This section outlines one T cell receptor (beta chain) sequence together with its context. Distinct nucleotide sequences in the sample also encode this CDR3. Treatment defined: 15 to 20 received Ad26.COV2.S at low or high dose, single or two shots; about 5 received placebo; per-sample allocation not given. Vaccine and placebo recipients were sampled on day 63 after the first injection. The data were produced by immunoSEQ multiplex PCR, yet TCRdb's version contains in-frame clones alone and is incomplete. The sample shows about 250,000 clones, around 90% of them seen only once. The CDR3 consists of 11 residues. V dropped 4 bases and J dropped 6 bases, with 7 bases sitting between them. The data derive from a study of Ad26.COV2.S vaccination and SARS-CoV-2 variants.

This clonotype originated in a person aged 18 to 59 who received the Ad26.COV2.S COVID-19 vaccine or a placebo. Sequences were derived from peripheral blood, sampled in a trial of Ad26.COV2.S vaccine versus placebo. The V call is TRBV12-3 or TRBV12-4, the J call TRBJ2-7, with D perhaps assigned TRBD1 or TRBD2 (5 bases each). This CDR3 reads CASSSRGEQYF. The CDR3 DNA follows: TGTGCCAGCAGTTCGAGGGGCGAGCAGTACTTC.